This T cell receptor beta chain was sequenced in a study of post-analysis software for immune sequencing data. Study findings and constraints: Samples sharing a preparation batch grouped tightly together when assessed by F measure. Roughly five TRBV segments were significantly more frequent in patients than in controls. TRBV5-6, TRBV5-1 and TRBV20-1 were among these segments.

Germline V gene sequence: CDR1 SGHDT, CDR2 YYEEEE. The J segment lost 0 bases and the V segment lost 1 base, leaving 11 bases of the junction unmatched. The CDR3 loop spans 18 amino acids. The authors incorporated unique molecular identifiers into the TCR beta cDNA libraries. TCRdb analysed the PCR reads with MiXCR anew, one entry per CDR3 protein. The table records hundreds of thousands of distinct CDR3 sequences, approximately 53% of them present only once. Concerning this clonotype: The target antigen is unknown.

V gene TRBV5-6 combines with J gene TRBJ2-5; 8 bases agree with TRBD1. This receptor was obtained from a girl aged 5-17 years with multiple sclerosis. The sequenced sample was blood. In nucleotides, the CDR3 is TGTGCCAGCAGCTTGTCACCTTCCACAGGGGGGTACCAAGAGACCCAGTACTTC. It translates to CASSLSPSTGGYQETQYF.